The 3 T cell receptor beta chains given below trace back to one sample, sequenced in a study of T cell repertoires in cytomegalovirus infection. Antigens of these TCRs are unknown. TCRdb independently ran MiXCR on the reads; one entry per CDR3 protein. The table lists a few hundred thousand distinct CDR3 sequences, roughly 25% of them singletons, with about an eighth in the top ten. The sequencing here drew on cultured PBMCs, taken from culture after CMV antigen stimulation. The receptor set was obtained from a human donor in good health (CMV status not recorded). Some clones in this sample may be carry-over from other donors' samples.

CDR3 nucleotides: TGCGCCAGCAGCCCGACAGTTTACATTGGGGATACGCAGTATTTT. Translation gives CASSPTVYIGDTQYF. The V call is TRBV4-1, the J call TRBJ2-3, with D perhaps TRBD1 (5 bases). The CDR3 spans 15 residues. Germline-derived CDR1 and CDR2 are MGHRA and YSYEKL. V was pared by 4 bases and J by 6 bases, with 17 bases between.

The table lists this clonotype with many counts. The rearrangement joins TRBV12-3 or TRBV12-4 to TRBJ1-1, with D possibly being TRBD1 (5 bases). The CDR3 length is 14 residues. V was shortened by 5 bases and J by 9 bases, with 19 bases between the two germline ends. The CDR3 loop is CASSIHRDSNQAFF. CDR3 coding DNA: TGTGCCAGCAGTATACACCGGGACTCCAATCAAGCTTTCTTT.

The V gene is TRBV28, the J gene TRBJ1-2; tentative D call: TRBD1 (6 bases). V was trimmed by 2 bases and J by 4 bases, leaving 8 bases between them. Germline V lookup: CDR1 MDHEN, CDR2 SYDVKM. CDR3 size: 13 residues. The CDR3 spells CASSLEQGYGYTF. The CDR3 bases are TGTGCCAGCAGTTTAGAACAGGGCTATGGCTACACCTTC.